The rows below give T cell receptor beta chains drawn from one sample of a study of T cells in Graves' hyperthyroidism and ophthalmopathy. TCRdb used MiXCR to reprocess the multiplex PCR reads, holding one entry per CDR3 protein. The data show about 360,000 distinct CDR3 sequences, less than 15% seen once. The sample taken for sequencing was blood. Source of these receptors: a woman aged 18-29 years with Graves' hyperthyroidism. CDR3s include the opening cysteine and the closing phenylalanine or tryptophan. Each record gives: V gene, clone size, J gene, D gene, CDR3 protein, CDR3 DNA. The D gene is left open where the match is weak. Size values are once, few and many counts, or a class for expanded clones, and some rows have none.

v_call: TRBV6-1; clone_size: .; j_call: TRBJ1-1; d_call: .; cdr3_aa: CASSLIGGTEAFF; cdr3_nt: TGCGCCAGCAGTCTCATCGGGGGGACTGAAGCTTTCTTT
v_call: TRBV2; clone_size: once; j_call: TRBJ1-2; d_call: TRBD1; cdr3_aa: CASSEHRGVGGYTF; cdr3_nt: TGTGCCAGCAGTGAACACAGGGGCGTTGGAGGCTACACCTTC
v_call: TRBV27; clone_size: many; j_call: TRBJ1-2; d_call: .; cdr3_aa: CASSFLTGGNYGYTF; cdr3_nt: TGTGCCAGCAGTTTCTTAACCGGAGGGAACTATGGCTACACCTTC
v_call: TRBV2; clone_size: .; j_call: TRBJ1-5; d_call: .; cdr3_aa: CASSGETSRQPQHF; cdr3_nt: TGTGCCAGCAGTGGGGAGACGAGTCGGCAGCCCCAGCATTTT
v_call: TRBV7-3; clone_size: few; j_call: TRBJ1-6; d_call: .; cdr3_aa: CASSLMGGANNSPLHF; cdr3_nt: TGTGCCAGCAGCTTAATGGGGGGCGCGAATAATTCACCCCTCCACTTT
v_call: TRBV6-2/TRBV6-3; clone_size: many; j_call: TRBJ1-2; d_call: .; cdr3_aa: CASSYIRVPANYGYTF; cdr3_nt: TGTGCCAGCAGTTACATCCGGGTACCAGCTAACTATGGCTACACCTTC
v_call: TRBV7-2; clone_size: .; j_call: TRBJ2-3; d_call: TRBD1; cdr3_aa: CASSIDRVTDTQYF; cdr3_nt: TGTGCCAGCAGCATAGACAGGGTCACAGATACGCAGTATTTT
v_call: TRBV25-1; clone_size: many; j_call: TRBJ2-5; d_call: TRBD1; cdr3_aa: CASSDMGQGGETQYF; cdr3_nt: TGTGCCAGCAGTGACATGGGACAGGGGGGAGAGACCCAGTACTTC
v_call: TRBV10-1; clone_size: .; j_call: TRBJ1-5; d_call: .; cdr3_aa: CASSESNGGLSNQPQHF; cdr3_nt: TGCGCCAGCAGTGAGTCGAATGGGGGTTTAAGCAATCAGCCCCAGCATTTT
v_call: TRBV24-1; clone_size: many; j_call: TRBJ1-1; d_call: TRBD1; cdr3_aa: CATSDPEARGESTDTEAFF; cdr3_nt: TGTGCCACCAGTGATCCAGAGGCCAGGGGGGAGAGTACGGACACTGAAGCTTTCTTT
v_call: TRBV2; clone_size: .; j_call: TRBJ2-5; d_call: TRBD2; cdr3_aa: CASSEWSSGGVEETQYF; cdr3_nt: TGTGCCAGCAGTGAATGGAGTAGCGGGGGGGTTGAAGAGACCCAGTACTTC
v_call: TRBV28; clone_size: .; j_call: TRBJ2-1; d_call: TRBD2; cdr3_aa: CASLTSGRHEQFF; cdr3_nt: TGTGCCAGCTTGACTAGCGGGAGGCATGAGCAGTTCTTC
v_call: TRBV19; clone_size: many; j_call: TRBJ1-2; d_call: .; cdr3_aa: CASSSPTGILYGYTF; cdr3_nt: TGTGCCAGTAGTAGTCCGACGGGGATTCTCTATGGCTACACCTTC
v_call: TRBV4-1; clone_size: .; j_call: TRBJ1-1; d_call: .; cdr3_aa: CASSHPAGGRQIEAFF; cdr3_nt: TGCGCCAGCAGCCATCCGGCTGGAGGGAGGCAGATTGAAGCTTTCTTT
v_call: TRBV7-9; clone_size: many; j_call: TRBJ2-5; d_call: TRBD2; cdr3_aa: CASSLSTSRETQYF; cdr3_nt: TGTGCCAGCAGCCTCTCGACTAGCCGGGAGACCCAGTACTTC
v_call: TRBV20-1; clone_size: many; j_call: TRBJ2-7; d_call: TRBD1; cdr3_aa: CSARDRGTSYEQYF; cdr3_nt: TGCAGTGCTAGGGACAGGGGAACCTCCTACGAGCAGTACTTC
v_call: TRBV20-1; clone_size: few; j_call: TRBJ1-2; d_call: .; cdr3_aa: CSAGREGFNYGYTF; cdr3_nt: TGCAGTGCTGGGAGAGAAGGTTTTAACTATGGCTACACCTTC
v_call: TRBV27; clone_size: many; j_call: TRBJ2-1; d_call: TRBD2; cdr3_aa: CASSLLAGIRYNEQFF; cdr3_nt: TGTGCCAGCAGTCTCTTAGCGGGGATCCGGTACAATGAGCAGTTCTTC
v_call: TRBV9; clone_size: many; j_call: TRBJ2-1; d_call: TRBD2; cdr3_aa: CASSVGLAGALDEQFF; cdr3_nt: TGTGCCAGCAGCGTAGGTCTAGCGGGAGCTCTGGATGAGCAGTTCTTC
v_call: TRBV6-2/TRBV6-3; clone_size: .; j_call: TRBJ2-2; d_call: .; cdr3_aa: CASHSLTGELFF; cdr3_nt: TGTGCCAGCCACTCCCTTACCGGGGAGCTGTTTTTT
v_call: TRBV10-3; clone_size: .; j_call: TRBJ1-6; d_call: .; cdr3_aa: CATGEVTGYNSPLHF; cdr3_nt: TGTGCCACGGGCGAGGTGACAGGTTATAATTCACCCCTCCACTTT
v_call: TRBV25-1; clone_size: many; j_call: TRBJ1-1; d_call: TRBD1; cdr3_aa: CASVPIEYRDRGLVTEAFF; cdr3_nt: TGTGCCAGCGTACCCATCGAGTACCGGGACAGGGGTCTTGTCACTGAAGCTTTCTTT
v_call: TRBV6-2/TRBV6-3; clone_size: many; j_call: TRBJ1-5; d_call: .; cdr3_aa: CASSRHKEPQHF; cdr3_nt: TGTGCCAGCAGCCGCCACAAGGAGCCCCAGCATTTT
v_call: TRBV30; clone_size: many; j_call: TRBJ2-2; d_call: TRBD2; cdr3_aa: CACRLAGPGELFF; cdr3_nt: TGTGCCTGCAGACTAGCGGGCCCCGGGGAGCTGTTTTTT
v_call: TRBV6-1; clone_size: .; j_call: TRBJ2-1; d_call: .; cdr3_aa: CASSAGPAYNEQFF; cdr3_nt: TGTGCCAGCAGTGCGGGGCCAGCCTACAATGAGCAGTTCTTC
v_call: TRBV9; clone_size: few; j_call: TRBJ2-2; d_call: .; cdr3_aa: CASSGGGGGKMAGTGELFF; cdr3_nt: TGTGCCAGCAGCGGGGGAGGGGGCGGCAAAATGGCGGGGACCGGGGAGCTGTTTTTT
v_call: TRBV29-1; clone_size: few; j_call: TRBJ2-5; d_call: .; cdr3_aa: CSVGEETQYF; cdr3_nt: TGCAGCGTAGGGGAAGAGACCCAGTACTTC
v_call: TRBV28; clone_size: many; j_call: TRBJ1-2; d_call: .; cdr3_aa: CASSLGLTYGYTF; cdr3_nt: TGTGCCAGCAGTTTAGGCCTGACGTATGGCTACACCTTC
v_call: TRBV14; clone_size: .; j_call: TRBJ2-1; d_call: TRBD2; cdr3_aa: CASSQASGRDSNEQFF; cdr3_nt: TGTGCCAGCAGCCAGGCTAGCGGGAGGGATTCCAATGAGCAGTTCTTC
v_call: TRBV18; clone_size: .; j_call: TRBJ1-5; d_call: .; cdr3_aa: CASSTDDATQHF; cdr3_nt: TGTGCCAGCTCAACCGACGACGCGACCCAGCATTTT
v_call: TRBV27; clone_size: many; j_call: TRBJ1-2; d_call: .; cdr3_aa: CASSLGGFGYTF; cdr3_nt: TGTGCCAGCAGTTTAGGCGGATTTGGCTACACCTTC
v_call: TRBV7-2; clone_size: many; j_call: TRBJ2-5; d_call: TRBD1; cdr3_aa: CASSLGRDRTQYF; cdr3_nt: TGTGCCAGCAGCTTAGGTAGGGACAGGACCCAGTACTTC
v_call: TRBV9; clone_size: many; j_call: TRBJ2-1; d_call: TRBD1; cdr3_aa: CASSATGGTQFF; cdr3_nt: TGTGCCAGCAGCGCCACAGGGGGCACCCAGTTCTTC
v_call: TRBV4-3; clone_size: .; j_call: TRBJ1-4; d_call: .; cdr3_aa: CASSQGTAGNEKLFF; cdr3_nt: TGCGCCAGCAGCCAAGGGACGGCTGGAAATGAAAAACTGTTTTTT
v_call: TRBV12-3/TRBV12-4; clone_size: many; j_call: TRBJ1-5; d_call: .; cdr3_aa: CASRQSNQPQHF; cdr3_nt: TGTGCCAGCAGACAGAGCAATCAGCCCCAGCATTTT
v_call: TRBV7-9; clone_size: many; j_call: TRBJ2-2; d_call: .; cdr3_aa: CASSPRWRVTGELFF; cdr3_nt: TGTGCCAGCAGCCCTAGGTGGAGGGTTACCGGGGAGCTGTTTTTT
v_call: TRBV6-1; clone_size: few; j_call: TRBJ1-2; d_call: .; cdr3_aa: CASKARGAGNGYTF; cdr3_nt: TGTGCCAGCAAGGCTCGGGGGGCAGGGAATGGCTACACCTTC
v_call: TRBV5-6; clone_size: .; j_call: TRBJ2-2; d_call: TRBD1; cdr3_aa: CASSLRGTGNTGELFF; cdr3_nt: TGTGCCAGCAGCTTACGAGGGACAGGGAACACCGGGGAGCTGTTTTTT
v_call: TRBV7-9; clone_size: many; j_call: TRBJ2-7; d_call: TRBD1; cdr3_aa: CASSYGQGVDEQYF; cdr3_nt: TGTGCCAGCAGCTATGGACAGGGCGTGGACGAGCAGTACTTC
v_call: TRBV9; clone_size: many; j_call: TRBJ2-5; d_call: TRBD2; cdr3_aa: CASSVEGLAASGETQYF; cdr3_nt: TGTGCCAGCAGCGTGGAGGGACTAGCGGCCTCCGGGGAGACCCAGTACTTC
v_call: TRBV7-2; clone_size: many; j_call: TRBJ2-7; d_call: .; cdr3_aa: CASSLGQGTSGYEQYF; cdr3_nt: TGTGCCAGCAGCTTAGGTCAAGGGACATCTGGCTACGAGCAGTACTTC
v_call: TRBV6-1; clone_size: many; j_call: TRBJ1-1; d_call: TRBD1; cdr3_aa: CASSEDGTGSSEAFF; cdr3_nt: TGTGCCAGCAGTGAGGACGGGACAGGGAGTTCTGAAGCTTTCTTT